Presented here are 25 T cell receptor beta chains from one specimen sequenced in a study of spatial heterogeneity in lung cancer (dated by TCRdb to about 2019). What this sample's time point label stands for: blood at routine non-recurrence follow-up after resection. The receptor library was made with 5' RACE. The run used a NextSeq 500. The raw public reads went through TCRdb reprocessing: fastp at Q25, MiXCR clone calling, in-frame beta chains kept. Every CDR3 protein is listed once, alongside the most common genes and DNA of its rows. Across this sample there are 15,000 to 20,000 distinct CDR3 sequences, with about 10% seen only once. Roughly 20% of the sample belongs to the ten largest clones. The sequenced sample was PBMCs, obtained at follow-up. The origin of the receptors is a male donor with early-stage non-small cell lung cancer.

This clonotype appeared many times. The V gene is TRBV2, the J gene TRBJ2-3; possibly TRBD1 or TRBD2 for D (5 bases each). Trimming pared 6 bases from V and 5 bases from J, leaving 15 bases between. CDR3 size: 14 residues. The V gene's germline CDR1 is SNHLY and CDR2 FYNNEI. The CDR3 sequence is CASREIRDLDTQYF. In nucleotides, the CDR3 is TGTGCCAGCAGGGAGATCCGGGACCTAGATACGCAGTATTTT.

This clonotype was detected many times. V usage is TRBV18 and J usage is TRBJ1-2; TRBD1 is a possible D gene (6 bases). This CDR3 comprises 15 residues. The germline V gene has CDR1 KGHSH and CDR2 LQKENI. Between the trimmed V and J ends, which lost 6 bases and 3 bases, there was a span of 17 bases. CDR3 loop: CASSPSQGLHYGYTF. CDR3 DNA: TGTGCCAGCTCGCCCTCACAGGGTTTGCACTATGGCTACACCTTC. Full variable domain (missing parts from reference TRBV18 and TRBJ1-2): NAGVMQNPRHLVRRRGQEARLRCSPMKGHSHVYWYRQLPEEGLKFMVYLQKENIIDESGMPKERFSAEFPKEGPSILRIQQVVRGDSAAYFCASSPSQGLHYGYTFGSGTRLTVV.

The J gene is TRBJ2-7, the V gene TRBV6-5, with TRBD1 matching 8 bases. The CDR3 has 15 amino acids. V trimming: 6 bases; J trimming: 2 bases; junction bases outside the gene matches: 9. The germline V gene has CDR1 MNHEY and CDR2 SVGAGI. As DNA, the CDR3 is TGTGCCAGCAGACGCCCCGGGACAGGACCCTACGAGCAGTACTTC. Translating it yields CASRRPGTGPYEQYF.

The CDR3 region is CASRATESTDTQYF. DNA for the CDR3: TGCGCCAGCAGGGCGACGGAGAGCACAGATACGCAGTATTTT. This chain links TRBV4-3 with TRBJ2-3, with unresolved D. Per germline, CDR1 LGHNA and CDR2 YSLEER. This CDR3 region has 14 residues. V was shortened by 6 bases and J by 0 bases, with 10 bases between the two germline ends.

This clonotype was counted between two and nine times. One base away lies a much larger clone, so this may be a sequencing read error. The V and J genes are TRBV28 and TRBJ2-3; maybe TRBD2 (5 bases). Germline-derived CDR1 and CDR2 are MDHEN and SYDVKM. This CDR3 contains 15 residues. In DNA form, the CDR3 reads TGTGTCAGCAGTCCGCCGGAGGCCCACACAGATACGCAGTATTTT. Encoded protein: CVSSPPEAHTDTQYF.

This clonotype was seen repeatedly, ten times or more. This rearrangement joins TRBV9 to TRBJ2-2; possibly TRBD2 for D (6 bases). V gave up 0 bases and J gave up 4 bases, with 16 bases separating them. The CDR3 contains 17 residues. The germline V gene encodes CDR1 SGDLS and CDR2 YYNGEE. The CDR3 nucleotides read TGTGCCAGCAGCGTAGATAGTTCTAGCGCGATCACCGGGGAGCTGTTTTTT. This encodes CASSVDSSSAITGELFF.

This clonotype was seen at least ten times. Germline is not matched at one junction end, which may reflect a read error. The chain recombines TRBV3-1 with TRBJ2-3; D is unclear. The CDR3 has 11 amino acids. Germline V gives CDR1 LGHDT, CDR2 YNNKEL (reference sequence). Written as DNA, the CDR3 is TGTACCAGCAGCCAGACAGATACGCAGTATTTT. Residues: CTSSQTDTQYF.

V is TRBV7-2 and J is TRBJ2-1; TRBD2 matches at 8 bases. CDR1 and CDR2 (germline): SGHTA, FQGNSA. CDR3 length: 14 amino acids. The junction had 1 base not matched to a gene; V was cut back by 3 bases and J by 3 bases. CDR3 region: CASSLTSVYNEQFF. The CDR3 DNA follows: TGTGCCAGCAGCTTGACTAGCGTCTACAATGAGCAGTTCTTC.

Sample share makes this clonotype medium-sized. The chain recombines TRBV7-2 with TRBJ1-1; D not certain. Deletions cut 4 bases from V and 1 base from J, with 10 bases between. The CDR3 totals 14 residues. Germline CDR1 and CDR2: SGHTA and FQGNSA. The CDR3 loop is CASSWAYGNTEAFF. In nucleotides, the CDR3 is TGTGCCAGCAGCTGGGCGTATGGGAACACTGAAGCTTTCTTT.

Many counts were recorded for this clonotype. The CDR3 DNA follows: TGTGCCAGCACAAGGGGGAGCGGGAGCTCCTACGAGCAGTACTTC. Protein: CASTRGSGSSYEQYF. The chain links TRBV2 to TRBJ2-7; 8 bases match TRBD2. V was pared by 7 bases and J by 0 bases, with 8 bases of the junction left unmatched. Germline V lookup: CDR1 SNHLY, CDR2 FYNNEI. This CDR3 has 15 amino acids.

V and J are TRBV7-2 and TRBJ2-7, with D tentatively TRBD1 or TRBD2 (5 bases each). Germline CDR1 and CDR2: SGHTA and FQGNSA. The CDR3 is made up of 14 amino acids. V dropped 0 bases and J dropped 1 base, with 7 bases sitting between them. The CDR3 spells CASSLAGVSYEQYF. The CDR3 DNA reads TGTGCCAGCAGCTTAGCGGGGGTGTCCTACGAGCAGTACTTC.

The chain recombines TRBV29-1 with TRBJ2-7; D ambiguous. Germline loops: CDR1 SQVTM, CDR2 ANQGSEA. The V gene lost 2 bases and the J gene lost 5 bases, with 10 bases spanning the gap. The CDR3 is 12 amino acids. The DNA of the CDR3 is TGCAGCGTTGAATTCGGGTTCCACGAGCAGTACTTC. Protein: CSVEFGFHEQYF.

This clonotype was detected only a few times. This chain links TRBV20-1 with TRBJ1-5; D unresolved. CDR1 DFQATT and CDR2 SNEGSKA come from the germline V gene (reference sequence). The CDR3 runs 13 residues. The V gene lost 2 bases and the J gene lost 7 bases, with 12 bases spanning the gap. For the CDR3, the DNA is TGCAGTGCTAGAAATTCGGGAGGCCAGCCCCAGCATTTT. Translation: CSARNSGGQPQHF.

This clonotype appeared many times. CDR3 nucleotide sequence: TGTGCCAGCAGTATCCGGGACGGGGACATTCAGTACTTC. The encoded protein is CASSIRDGDIQYF. The chain couples TRBV28 to TRBJ2-4; D might be TRBD1 or TRBD2, each matching 5 bases. CDR1 and CDR2 (germline): MDHEN, SYDVKM. Trimming took 5 bases from V and 8 from J, leaving 13 bases between them. The CDR3 sequence is 13 residues long.

This clonotype has only a few counts. The CDR3 region has the DNA TGTGCCAGCAGCTTAGCGGGGGGTGGCACCGGGGAGCTGTTTTTT. Amino acids: CASSLAGGGTGELFF. The rearrangement links TRBV7-8 to TRBJ2-2; tentatively, D is TRBD2 (6 bases). CDR1 and CDR2 (germline): SGHVS, FQNEAQ. Trimming removed 0 bases at V and 4 bases at J, with 9 bases between. The CDR3 totals 15 residues.

This clonotype appeared many times. The V gene is TRBV6-2 or TRBV6-3, the J gene TRBJ2-5; D remains ambiguous. V was pared by 1 base and J by 1 base, with 7 bases between. The CDR3 covers 14 residues. Germline CDR1 is MNHEY and CDR2 is SVGEGT. The CDR3 DNA follows: TGTGCCAGCAGTTACTTGCAAGTCCAAGAGACCCAGTACTTC. Translated: CASSYLQVQETQYF.

Ten or more counts support this clonotype. The gene calls are TRBV5-1 and TRBJ2-5; D might be TRBD2 (6 bases). V was pared by 4 bases and J by 5 bases, with 18 bases between. CDR3 length: 15 amino acids. CDR1 and CDR2 from the germline V gene are SGHRS and YFSETQ. DNA of the CDR3: TGCGCCAGCAGCCGCGACGCGGGGCGTGAGGAGACCCAGTACTTC. As protein: CASSRDAGREETQYF.

The V gene is TRBV14, the J gene TRBJ2-7; D uncertain. Germline CDR1 and CDR2: SGHDN and FVKESK. Trimming removed 1 base from V and 0 bases from J, with 16 bases in between. The CDR3 totals 17 residues. This chain's CDR3 is CASSQGGRLGRSYEQYF. CDR3 sequence (DNA): TGTGCCAGCAGCCAAGGTGGTCGTCTAGGACGCTCCTACGAGCAGTACTTC.

This clonotype was counted many times. The genes are TRBV19 and TRBJ2-6, with 7 bases that match TRBD2. From germline, CDR1 is LNHDA and CDR2 SQIVND (reference sequence). V lost 3 bases and J lost 3; bases outside the gene matches: 8. The CDR3 has 17 residues. As DNA, the CDR3 is TGTGCCAGTAGTATCCGGGGGGTCCGGGTTGGGGCCAACGTCCTGACTTTC. Its translation: CASSIRGVRVGANVLTF.

This clonotype was seen a handful of times. V gene TRBV3-1 combines with J gene TRBJ1-2; the D is unclear. V lost 1 base, J lost 6 bases, and 9 bases lay in between. The CDR3 runs to 13 residues. Germline CDR1 and CDR2: LGHDT and YNNKEL (reference sequence). The CDR3 sequence: CASSQVAGDGYTF. CDR3 bases: TGTGCCAGCAGCCAAGTGGCGGGAGATGGCTACACCTTC.

This clonotype was counted ten times or more. CDR3 sequence reads: CASSFGIIRDLGTGELFF. CDR3 in DNA: TGCGCCAGCAGCTTTGGTATAATCCGGGACTTAGGAACCGGGGAGCTGTTTTTT. The rearrangement links TRBV5-1 to TRBJ2-2, with D tentatively TRBD2 (6 bases). The CDR3 sequence is 18 residues long. Trimming removed 2 bases from V and 5 bases from J, with 22 bases in between. Germline CDR1 SGHRS, CDR2 YFSETQ.

Many counts were recorded for this clonotype. The rearrangement uses TRBV7-6 and TRBJ2-2; no reliable D call. Trimming pared 3 bases from V and 6 bases from J, leaving 2 bases between. This CDR3 spans 11 amino acids. Germline values: CDR1 SGHVS, CDR2 FNYEAQ. The CDR3 loop is CASSLAGELFF. In DNA, the CDR3 is TGTGCCAGCAGCTTGGCCGGGGAGCTGTTTTTT.

This clonotype was seen at least ten times. The CDR3 nucleotides read TGTGCCAGTAGTATCTCTGGATCCGGGGGCACTGAAGCTTTCTTT. This sequence encodes CASSISGSGGTEAFF. The chain links TRBV19 to TRBJ1-1; the D gene is possibly TRBD1 (5 bases). The V end lost 3 bases, the J end lost 4 bases, and 15 bases lay between the germline ends. This CDR3 region has 15 residues. Germline V CDR1 and CDR2: LNHDA, SQIVND (reference sequence).

Ten or more counts support this clonotype. V and J are TRBV12-3 or TRBV12-4 and TRBJ2-2; D not certain. The CDR3 has 12 residues. The V end was cut by 7 bases, the J end by 6 bases, with 9 bases between. CDR3 nucleotides: TGTGCCAGCACTGTAGTTGCCGGGGAGCTGTTTTTT. The encoded protein is CASTVVAGELFF.

The rearrangement joins TRBV5-5 to TRBJ2-1; D might be TRBD2 (6 bases). Germline V gene lookup returns CDR1 SGHKS and CDR2 YYEKEE (reference sequence). This CDR3 spans 13 amino acids. The V gene lost 6 bases and the J gene lost 5 bases, with 12 bases spanning the gap. The DNA for the CDR3 is TGTGCCAGCATTAGACTAGGGGACAATGAGCAGTTCTTC. Protein product: CASIRLGDNEQFF.